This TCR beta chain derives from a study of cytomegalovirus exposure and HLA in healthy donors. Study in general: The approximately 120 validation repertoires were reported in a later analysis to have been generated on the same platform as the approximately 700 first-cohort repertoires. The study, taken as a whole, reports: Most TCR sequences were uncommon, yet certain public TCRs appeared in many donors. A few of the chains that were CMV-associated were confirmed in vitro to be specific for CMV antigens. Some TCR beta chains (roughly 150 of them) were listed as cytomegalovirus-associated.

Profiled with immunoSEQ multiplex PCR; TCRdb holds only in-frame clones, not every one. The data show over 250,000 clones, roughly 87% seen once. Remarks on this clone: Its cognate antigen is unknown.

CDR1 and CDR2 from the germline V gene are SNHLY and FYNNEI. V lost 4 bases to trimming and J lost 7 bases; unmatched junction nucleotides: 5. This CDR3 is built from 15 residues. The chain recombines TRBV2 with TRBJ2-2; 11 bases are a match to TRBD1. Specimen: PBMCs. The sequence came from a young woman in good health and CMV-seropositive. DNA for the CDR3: TGTGCCAGCAGTGGGGACAGGGGGGTCGGCGGGGAGCTGTTTTTT. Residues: CASSGDRGVGGELFF.